These T cell receptor beta chains were read from a single sample in a study of siplizumab effects on memory and regulatory T cells. Repertoires were generated with immunoSEQ multiplex PCR, while TCRdb's copy carries only in-frame clones and drops some. The sample comprises approximately 100,000 clones, 90% to 95% of which are singletons, and approximately 0.71% rests with the top ten. Sequences were obtained from Tregs sorted from blood. The receptors were gathered from a human donor in good health. CDR3s include the opening cysteine and the closing phenylalanine or tryptophan. D genes are given only for firm matches. The size of a clone is reported for some rows only, either as once, few or many, or as a class for expanded clones.

13 - - TRBJ2-1 TRBV30 CAWSLRRYNEQFF TGTGCCTGGAGTCTACGCCGGTACAATGAGCAGTTCTTC
14 - - TRBJ2-7 TRBV5-1 CASSSSTRSYEQYF TGCGCCAGCAGCTCGTCTACTCGATCCTACGAGCAGTACTTC
12 - - TRBJ2-5 TRBV28 CASSFGPETQYF TGTGCCAGCAGTTTCGGCCCGGAGACCCAGTACTTC
12 - - TRBJ2-1 TRBV25-1 CASSGPAGREFF TGTGCCAGCAGTGGACCGGCGGGGCGGGAGTTCTTC
14 - - TRBJ2-1 TRBV7-9 CASSFGAWYNEQFF TGTGCCAGCAGCTTCGGGGCATGGTACAATGAGCAGTTCTTC
17 - - TRBJ1-2 TRBV29-1 CSVDLWDLINPNYGYTF TGCAGCGTTGATCTCTGGGACCTAATAAACCCTAACTATGGCTACACCTTC
17 - TRBD2 TRBJ2-1 TRBV7-8 CASSLEGLAGGGNEQFF TGTGCCAGCAGCTTAGAGGGACTAGCGGGAGGGGGCAATGAGCAGTTCTTC
16 - TRBD2 TRBJ2-2 TRBV11-2 CASSLPGLAGAGELFF TGTGCCAGCAGCTTACCCGGACTAGCGGGAGCCGGGGAGCTGTTTTTT
15 - TRBD2 TRBJ2-2 TRBV5-1 CASSPVTGGAGELFF TGCGCCAGCAGCCCCGTGACGGGAGGGGCCGGGGAGCTGTTTTTT
14 - - TRBJ2-7 TRBV19 CASTGGASSYEQYF TGTGCCAGTACCGGCGGGGCTAGCAGCTACGAGCAGTACTTC
15 once - TRBJ2-3 TRBV7-9 CASSPGWAGTDTQYF TGTGCCAGCAGCCCCGGTTGGGCCGGGACAGATACGCAGTATTTT
14 - - TRBJ1-6 TRBV7-6 CASSPRTPGSPLHF TGTGCCAGCAGCCCTCGGACCCCGGGCTCACCCCTCCACTTT
14 - - TRBJ1-1 TRBV5-1 CASSLGMAAVEAFF TGCGCCAGCAGCTTGGGGATGGCTGCTGTTGAAGCTTTCTTT
14 - - TRBJ2-1 TRBV10-1 CASSESRRTIGQFF TGCGCCAGCAGTGAGTCGAGGCGTACCATCGGGCAGTTCTTC
14 - - TRBJ1-3 TRBV9 CASSVQFSGNTIYF TGTGCCAGCAGCGTACAGTTCTCTGGAAACACCATATATTTT
14 - TRBD2 TRBJ2-7 TRBV5-1 CASSLLAGVGEQYF TGCGCCAGCAGCTTACTAGCGGGAGTGGGCGAGCAGTACTTC
15 - - TRBJ1-4 TRBV15 CATSREGRPNEKLFF TGTGCCACCAGCAGAGAGGGGCGACCCAATGAAAAACTGTTTTTT
13 - - TRBJ2-7 TRBV9 CASSVGGRDEQYF TGTGCCAGCAGCGTAGGGGGAAGGGACGAGCAGTACTTC
15 - - TRBJ1-1 TRBV5-1 CASNPVRGRGTEAFF TGCGCCAGCAACCCGGTCAGGGGAAGAGGCACTGAAGCTTTCTTT
14 few - TRBJ2-7 TRBV10-3 CAISGGPTNYEQYF TGTGCCATCAGTGGCGGGCCGACTAACTACGAGCAGTACTTC
11 - - TRBJ2-2 TRBV6-5 CASRGAGELFF TGTGCCAGCAGGGGCGCCGGGGAGCTGTTTTTT
15 once TRBD1 TRBJ2-6 TRBV7-9 CASSPTGVGANVLTF TGTGCCAGCAGCCCCACAGGGGTCGGGGCCAACGTCCTGACTTTC
11 - - TRBJ1-1 TRBV6-5 CVSSRNTEAFF TGTGTTTCGAGCCGGAACACTGAAGCTTTCTTT
15 - - TRBJ1-1 TRBV19 CASSMALTGNTEAFF TGTGCCAGTAGTATGGCCCTAACAGGGAACACTGAAGCTTTCTTT
16 - TRBD2 TRBJ2-7 TRBV6-6 CASSTTTSGRSYEQYF TGTGCCAGCAGTACTACGACTAGCGGGAGGTCCTACGAGCAGTACTTC
15 - - TRBJ2-3 TRBV2 CASTRGGVSTDTQYF TGTGCCAGCACTAGAGGGGGGGTTAGCACAGATACGCAGTATTTT
17 - - TRBJ1-1 TRBV18 CASSPLGRVDRGTEAFF TGTGCCAGCTCACCTCTCGGCAGGGTGGATCGGGGGACTGAAGCTTTCTTT
16 - TRBD1 TRBJ1-2 TRBV2 CASNREGQGNNYGYTF TGTGCCAGCAACAGAGAGGGACAGGGGAACAACTATGGCTACACCTTC
15 - TRBD2 TRBJ2-7 TRBV2 CASSESGLGAYEQYF TGTGCCAGCAGTGAAAGTGGACTAGGGGCCTACGAGCAGTACTTC
17 - - TRBJ1-5 TRBV19 CASSTGQVSKFRQPQHF TGTGCCAGTAGTACGGGGCAAGTTTCGAAGTTTCGGCAGCCCCAGCATTTT
12 - - TRBJ2-1 TRBV12-5 CASGLVGFEQFF TGTGCTAGTGGTTTAGTCGGGTTTGAGCAGTTCTTC
14 - - TRBJ1-2 TRBV19 CASSGQGPIHGYTF TGTGCCAGTAGTGGGCAGGGCCCAATCCATGGCTACACCTTC
16 - - TRBJ1-4 TRBV15 CATSRDRGTTNEKLFF TGTGCCACCAGCAGAGATCGGGGGACAACTAATGAAAAACTGTTTTTT
14 - - TRBJ1-4 TRBV7-2 CASSARSAGEKLFF TGTGCCAGCAGCGCCCGATCGGCGGGTGAAAAACTGTTTTTT
13 - - TRBJ1-1 TRBV7-2 CASSLDRHTEAFF TGTGCCAGCAGCTTAGACAGGCACACTGAAGCTTTCTTT
15 - - TRBJ2-1 TRBV19 CATHRGGRIYNEQFF TGTGCCACCCACAGGGGGGGCCGTATATACAATGAGCAGTTCTTC
16 - - TRBJ2-3 TRBV28 CASSSHPYSRTDTQYF TGTGCCAGCAGTTCCCACCCGTACAGTCGCACAGATACGCAGTATTTT
15 - TRBD2 TRBJ2-5 TRBV7-2 CASSLTGGPRETQYF TGTGCCAGCAGCTTAACGGGAGGGCCTCGCGAGACCCAGTACTTC
15 once TRBD2 TRBJ2-1 TRBV5-4 CASSFLAGVSNEQFF TGTGCCAGCAGCTTCCTAGCGGGAGTATCAAATGAGCAGTTCTTC
14 - - TRBJ2-3 TRBV9 CASSVDMEPDTQYF TGTGCCAGCAGCGTAGATATGGAGCCAGATACGCAGTATTTT
15 - - TRBJ1-5 TRBV5-5 CASSLDPLADQPQHF TGTGCCAGCAGCTTGGATCCGTTAGCGGATCAGCCCCAGCATTTT
15 - TRBD1 TRBJ2-2 TRBV5-1 CASRVGTANTGELFF TGCGCCAGCAGGGTCGGGACAGCGAACACCGGGGAGCTGTTTTTT
15 - - TRBJ1-2 TRBV5-6 CASSLGEDANYGYTF TGTGCCAGCAGCCTAGGGGAGGACGCTAACTATGGCTACACCTTC
15 - - TRBJ2-3 TRBV25-1 CASSGLGHATDTQYF TGTGCCAGCAGTGGACTAGGGCACGCCACAGATACGCAGTATTTT
14 - - TRBJ1-5 TRBV11-2 CASSPVGLNQPQHF TGTGCCAGCAGCCCCGTCGGACTTAATCAGCCCCAGCATTTT
15 - TRBD2 TRBJ2-5 TRBV5-1 CASSSTSVRLETQYF TGCGCCAGCAGTTCTACTAGCGTGAGACTGGAGACCCAGTACTTC
14 - - TRBJ1-3 TRBV7-2 CASSATPVGNTIYF TGTGCCAGCAGCGCTACACCGGTAGGAAACACCATATATTTT
17 - TRBD1 TRBJ1-2 TRBV11-2 CASSTILRGTGGYGYTF TGTGCCAGCAGCACCATCCTGAGGGGGACAGGGGGTTATGGCTACACCTTC
19 once - TRBJ2-6 TRBV5-1 CASSLSLWAGTSGANVLTF TGCGCCAGCAGCTTGTCATTGTGGGCGGGGACTTCTGGGGCCAACGTCCTGACTTTC
18 - - TRBJ2-2 TRBV19 CASSRQGGVVAHTGELFF TGTGCCAGTAGTAGACAGGGAGGGGTAGTGGCCCACACCGGGGAGCTGTTTTTT